This TCR beta chain came from a study of CD8 T cells in Susac syndrome. Background on the study: At blood draw, Susac syndrome patients were therapy-naive, on corticosteroids, or on intravenous immunoglobulin alone.

The CDR3 consists of 16 residues. J gave up 0 bases and V 5 bases, and 10 bases lay outside the gene matches. Germline V gene data show CDR1 as DFQATT and CDR2 as SNEGSKA (reference sequence). From blood CD8+ and CD4+ T cells, the TCR beta chain was sequenced. A quantity of about 0.5 to 1 ug RNA underwent reverse transcription using random hexamers. From the immunoSEQ multiplex PCR reads, TCRdb called clonotypes with MiXCR, one entry per CDR3 protein. The sample includes approximately 190,000 distinct CDR3 sequences, 90% to 97% of them seen just once. This receptor was taken from a human donor with Susac syndrome. Source material: CD4+ T cells from PBMCs. The rearrangement links TRBV20-1 to TRBJ1-5, with 7 bases matching TRBD1. The CDR3, as DNA: TGCAGTGCTCCAAAGGGGGCGAGCGATAGCAATCAGCCCCAGCATTTT. The encoded protein is CSAPKGASDSNQPQHF.